This T cell receptor (beta chain) stems from a study of blood T cell repertoires in COVID-19. Across the study: T cells, B-cell-depleted T cells, or PBMCs supplied cDNA or gDNA.

Using immunoSEQ multiplex PCR, the repertoire was profiled, and TCRdb retains in-frame clones only, with some absent. The table shows under 450,000 clones, with about four fifths occurring only once. On this clone: The same CDR3 arises from other DNA sequences in this sample as well.

V dropped 3 bases and J dropped 4 bases, with 6 bases sitting between them. In germline, CDR1 is MDHEN, CDR2 SYDVKM. The length of the CDR3 is 13 residues. Specimen: peripheral blood. The source of this sequence is a human donor with acute or convalescent COVID-19. The donor label of this sample is uncertain. This rearrangement joins TRBV28 to TRBJ2-2; D is unclear. CDR3 sequence: CASSLRGTGELFF. In nucleotides, the CDR3 is TGTGCCAGCAGTTTGCGTGGCACCGGGGAGCTGTTTTTT.